The 12 T cell receptor beta chains below come from one sample, sequenced in a study of cytomegalovirus exposure and HLA in healthy donors. It was with 60 Vbeta and 13 Jbeta primers that the PCR ran. Sequencing used immunoSEQ multiplex PCR; TCRdb keeps in-frame clones, though not all of them. The profile shows some 200,000 clones, around a tenth of them singletons. Sequencing was done on a sample of PBMCs. The receptors come from a woman in her 30s in good health and CMV-seropositive.

This clone was detected only a few times. The chain couples TRBV5-6 to TRBJ1-1; maybe TRBD1 (6 bases). Germline values: CDR1 SGHDT, CDR2 YYEEEE. Trimming took 2 bases from V and 4 from J, leaving 18 bases between them. This CDR3 is built from 16 residues. The CDR3 DNA reads as TGTGCCAGCAGCTTCCTGGATGCGAGGGGGGGCACTGAAGCTTTCTTT. Translating it yields CASSFLDARGGTEAFF.

The chain uses TRBV25-1 and TRBJ2-1; the D gene is possibly TRBD1 (6 bases). The CDR3 is 15 residues long. Trimming took 2 bases from V and 7 from J, leaving 15 bases between them. The germline V gene encodes CDR1 MGHDK and CDR2 SYGVNS. The CDR3 here is CASSEPPSRGNEQFF. CDR3 nucleotides: TGTGCCAGCAGTGAACCTCCTAGCAGGGGAAATGAGCAGTTCTTC.

This chain connects TRBV7-3 to TRBJ2-3; D gene unclear. V lost 0 bases, J lost 2 bases, and 3 bases lay in between. The germline V gene encodes CDR1 SGHTA and CDR2 FQGTGA. The CDR3 spans 13 residues. CDR3: CASSLTHTDTQYF. The CDR3 DNA sequence: TGTGCCAGCAGCTTAACCCACACAGATACGCAGTATTTT.

This clone was seen more than once but under ten times. This chain joins TRBV5-1 and TRBJ2-1; D ambiguous. The CDR3 has 14 residues. Germline CDR1 and CDR2: SGHRS and YFSETQ. Deletions cut 0 bases from V and 4 bases from J, with 8 bases between. The CDR3 nucleotides read TGCGCCAGCAGCTTGGGTCCCAGGTACAATGAGCAGTTCTTC. As protein: CASSLGPRYNEQFF.

This clone was observed a handful of times. The chain couples TRBV5-5 to TRBJ1-1, with D maybe TRBD1 (6 bases). This CDR3 is 13 amino acids long. Trimming stripped 0 bases from V and 4 bases from J, with 7 bases between. Germline V CDR1 and CDR2: SGHKS, YYEKEE (reference sequence). The CDR3 DNA sequence: TGTGCCAGCAGCTTGGGCAGGGGCACTGAAGCTTTCTTT. It is translated as CASSLGRGTEAFF.

This rearrangement joins TRBV6-6 to TRBJ1-1; tentatively, D is TRBD1 (5 bases). Germline loops: CDR1 MNHNY, CDR2 SVGAGI (reference sequence). V was clipped by 8 bases and J by 4 bases, with 14 bases between them. The CDR3 totals 13 residues. The CDR3 bases are TGTGCCAGCGGGGCGAGAGCACGCACTGAAGCTTTCTTT. Its protein product is CASGARARTEAFF.

The J gene is TRBJ2-7, the V gene TRBV9; maybe TRBD1 (6 bases). Trimming shortened V by 2 bases and J by 5 bases, and 17 bases separated the two germline ends. Germline CDR1 is SGDLS and CDR2 is YYNGEE. The CDR3 covers 15 residues. CDR3 nucleotides: TGTGCCAGCAGCGTCGGACAGCCCTTACTACACGAGCAGTACTTC. It codes for CASSVGQPLLHEQYF. The full variable domain, in which reference TRBV9 and TRBJ2-7 provide the parts outside the CDR3, is DSGVTQTPKHLITATGQRVTLRCSPRSGDLSVYWYQQSLDQGLQFLIQYYNGEERAKGNILERFSAQQFPDLHSELNLSSLELGDSALYFCASSVGQPLLHEQYFGPGTRLTVT.

CDR3 sequence (DNA): TGTGCCAGCAGACAGCGGGGAGACTACACTGAAGCTTTCTTT. This gives the protein CASRQRGDYTEAFF. The V and J genes are TRBV2 and TRBJ1-1; D gene ambiguous. CDR3 length: 14 amino acids. Trimming removed 6 bases from V and 3 bases from J, with 14 bases in between. The germline CDR1 and CDR2 sequences are SNHLY and FYNNEI.

This clone was recorded a few times. The chain has TRBV5-1 and TRBJ2-1; 9 bases agree with TRBD2. Trimming took 3 bases from V and 4 from J; bases not matched to a gene: 2. From germline, CDR1 is SGHRS and CDR2 YFSETQ. The length of the CDR3 is 14 residues. CDR3 residues: CASSSGLAYNEQFF. CDR3 in DNA: TGCGCCAGCAGCTCGGGACTAGCTTACAATGAGCAGTTCTTC.

Only a few counts were recorded for this clone. The chain has TRBV6-6 and TRBJ1-1, with D possibly TRBD1 on 5 matching bases. The CDR3 extends over 15 amino acids. Per germline, CDR1 MNHNY and CDR2 SVGAGI (reference sequence). V dropped 2 bases and J dropped 3 bases, with 13 bases sitting between them. Written as DNA, the CDR3 is TGTGCCAGCAGTTACGTCCCAGGGATTGACACTGAAGCTTTCTTT. This gives the protein CASSYVPGIDTEAFF.

A few counts support this clone. The chain combines TRBV18 with TRBJ1-1; D unclear. The CDR3 has 14 amino acids. Between the trimmed V and J ends, which lost 4 bases and 1 base, there was a span of 10 bases. The germline gives CDR1 KGHSH, CDR2 LQKENI. The CDR3 DNA reads TGTGCCAGCTCACAAGGAGTCAGGAACACTGAAGCTTTCTTT. Translating gives CASSQGVRNTEAFF.

For this clone: One end of the junction does not line up with germline, which may come from a read error. The chain carries TRBV18 and TRBJ2-5; D possibly corresponds to TRBD1 (7 bases). The CDR3 runs to 14 residues. CDR1 and CDR2 (germline): KGHSH, LQKENI. DNA for the CDR3: TGTGCCAGCCCACCAGGGGGGAGGTGGGAGACCCAGTACTTC. Its translation is CASPPGGRWETQYF.